A single sample is the source of the 22 T cell receptor beta chains below, sequenced in a study of T cell repertoires in cytomegalovirus infection (dated by TCRdb to between 2018 and 2021). Sequencing was carried out with an Illumina HiSeq 1500. The public sequencing data were trimmed at Q25 with fastp and processed into clonotypes with MiXCR by TCRdb, which kept only in-frame beta chains. Each entry is one CDR3 protein sequence, shown with its most common DNA and genes. Across this sample there are some 920,000 distinct CDR3 sequences, with approximately 32% seen only once. The biggest ten clones account for 13% of the sample. The treatment or condition label corresponds to: in vitro stimulation with specific CMV peptide epitopes to enrich CMV-specific T cells. For these receptors, no antigen is known. Material: cultured CD8+ T cells from PBMCs, obtained from culture after CMV antigen stimulation. The receptors derive from a human donor in good health (CMV status not recorded). Some clones in this sample may be carry-over from other donors' samples.

The V call is TRBV19, the J call TRBJ1-6, with 10 bases aligning to TRBD1. The CDR3 covers 17 residues. V was clipped by 3 bases and J by 3 bases; unmatched bases: 5. CDR1 LNHDA and CDR2 SQIVND come from the germline V gene (reference sequence). The CDR3 DNA follows: TGTGCCAGTAGTATCGGGACAGGGGAAGACTATAATTCACCCCTCCACTTT. Its translation: CASSIGTGEDYNSPLHF. The full variable domain, completed using reference TRBV19 and TRBJ1-6, is DGGITQSPKYLFRKEGQNVTLSCEQNLNHDAMYWYRQDPGQGLRLIYYSQIVNDFQKGDIAEGYSVSREKKESFPLTVTSAQKNPTAFYLCASSIGTGEDYNSPLHFGNGTRLTVT.

This chain connects TRBV2 to TRBJ1-4; D uncertain. V gave up 1 base and J gave up 8 bases, with 8 bases separating them. The CDR3 totals 13 residues. In germline, CDR1 is SNHLY, CDR2 FYNNEI. The CDR3 region has the DNA TGTGCCAGCAGTGAAGATCATACAGAAAAACTGTTTTTT. Amino acid sequence: CASSEDHTEKLFF.

The genes are TRBV2 and TRBJ1-1; TRBD1 is a possible D gene (5 bases). Germline CDR1 reads SNHLY; CDR2 reads FYNNEI. V lost 1 base to trimming and J lost 4 bases, with 13 bases between them. The CDR3 consists of 15 residues. Here the CDR3 DNA reads TGTGCCAGCAGTGAAGATTTGGGGGATGGCACTGAAGCTTTCTTT. Translating it yields CASSEDLGDGTEAFF.

V gene TRBV20-1 combines with J gene TRBJ2-3; D assignment may be TRBD1 or TRBD2 (5 bases each). CDR3 size: 20 residues. V was trimmed by 2 bases and J by 4 bases, leaving 31 bases between them. Germline V gene sequence: CDR1 DFQATT, CDR2 SNEGSKA (reference sequence). CDR3 protein: CSARSNRERGATRPPDTQYF. DNA of the CDR3: TGCAGTGCTAGATCAAACCGGGAAAGAGGGGCTACCCGTCCCCCAGATACGCAGTATTTT.

This clonotype was seen repeatedly, ten times or more. The chain employs TRBV6-1 and TRBJ1-6; D gene ambiguous. The CDR3 is made up of 15 amino acids. Germline CDR1 is MNHNS and CDR2 is SASEGT. The germline V and J ends were trimmed by 2 bases and 10 bases, with 15 bases remaining between them. This chain's CDR3 is CASSEPHISLSPLHF. The CDR3 nucleotides read TGTGCCAGCAGTGAACCCCACATTAGTCTCTCACCCCTCCACTTT.

This clonotype appeared a few times. V usage is TRBV29-1 and J usage is TRBJ2-2; a weak D match, TRBD1 (6 bases). Looked up from germline, CDR1 is SQVTM and CDR2 is ANQGSEA. V lost 8 bases and J lost 0, with 10 bases in between. This CDR3 has 13 residues. In DNA form, the CDR3 reads TGCAGCTTACGGACAGCGAACACCGGGGAGCTGTTTTTT. Amino acids: CSLRTANTGELFF.

V and J are TRBV5-6 and TRBJ1-2; D not resolved. CDR3 size: 15 residues. CDR1 is SGHDT, CDR2 YYEEEE, per germline. V was shortened by 4 bases and J by 4 bases, with 17 bases between the two germline ends. As DNA, the CDR3 is TGTGCCAGCAGCCCCGGAGGAAGGGTATCCTATGGCTACACCTTC. Protein product: CASSPGGRVSYGYTF.

This clonotype has only a few counts. The chain carries TRBV5-1 and TRBJ2-3; D may be TRBD1 or TRBD2 (5 bases each). V lost 3 bases and J lost 6, with 14 bases in between. CDR1 is SGHRS and CDR2 is YFSETQ in the germline V gene. The CDR3 contains 14 residues. CDR3 protein: CASSSGPPHDTQYF. DNA for the CDR3: TGCGCCAGCAGCTCGGGACCTCCCCACGATACGCAGTATTTT.

The J gene is TRBJ1-4, the V gene TRBV10-1; D unresolved. V lost 10 bases, J lost 10 bases, and 13 bases lay in between. Germline lookup yields CDR1 WNHNN and CDR2 SYGVQD (reference sequence). This CDR3 spans 11 amino acids. DNA for the CDR3: TGCGCCACACAGAACGGAGGAAAACTGTTTTTT. Protein product: CATQNGGKLFF.

This chain links TRBV5-8 with TRBJ2-1; 11 positions match TRBD1. The CDR3 contains 16 residues. CDR1 is SGHTS and CDR2 is YDEGEE in the germline V gene. The V and J ends lost 0 bases and 3 bases, in that order; junction bases with no gene match: 2. CDR3 in DNA: TGTGCCAGCAGCTTGGTTGGGACAGGGGGCTACAATGAGCAGTTCTTC. Protein sequence: CASSLVGTGGYNEQFF.

The CDR3 DNA is TGTGCCAGCAGCCAAGGGATGGGGCCAGGTACTGAAGCTTTCTTT. Amino acids: CASSQGMGPGTEAFF. The V gene is TRBV14, the J gene TRBJ1-1, with D possibly being TRBD1 (5 bases). The CDR3 has 15 amino acids. Trimming left V 1 base short and J 5 bases short, with 14 bases between. Germline CDR1 reads SGHDN; CDR2 reads FVKESK.

The table lists this clonotype with a few counts. The chain carries TRBV19 and TRBJ1-2; D gene unclear. This CDR3 is 12 amino acids long. Trimming took 6 bases from V and 5 from J, leaving 10 bases between them. The germline V gene has CDR1 LNHDA and CDR2 SQIVND (reference sequence). In nucleotides, the CDR3 is TGTGCCAGTAGGGTCCCACCGTATGGCTACACCTTC. It encodes CASRVPPYGYTF.

As to this clonotype: Its ends do not fully match the called genes, so a read error is possible. The rearrangement links TRBV19 to TRBJ1-1; no clear D gene. The CDR3 consists of 13 residues. In germline, CDR1 is LNHDA, CDR2 SQIVND (reference sequence). The CDR3 here is CASSISRDTKAFF. CDR3 DNA sequence: TGTGCCAGTAGTATTTCGCGCGACACTAAAGCTTTCTTT. The full variable domain, in which reference TRBV19 and TRBJ1-1 provide the parts outside the CDR3, is DGGITQSPKYLFRKEGQNVTLSCEQNLNHDAMYWYRQDPGQGLRLIYYSQIVNDFQKGDIAEGYSVSREKKESFPLTVTSAQKNPTAFYLCASSISRDTKAFFGQGTRLTVV.

This clonotype was counted between two and nine times. The chain has TRBV20-1 and TRBJ2-1; weak D call: TRBD2 (6 bases). V gave up 5 bases and J gave up 3 bases, with 14 bases separating them. The CDR3 is 14 amino acids. CDR1 is DFQATT and CDR2 is SNEGSKA in the germline V gene (reference sequence). CDR3 bases: TGCAGTGCTCCCGGGACTCCCTTCTACAATGAGCAGTTCTTC. Encoded protein: CSAPGTPFYNEQFF.

V is TRBV27 and J is TRBJ2-2; maybe TRBD1 (5 bases). CDR3 length: 16 residues. CDR1 and CDR2 from the germline V gene are MNHEY and SMNVEV (reference sequence). Trimming removed 5 bases from V and 4 bases from J, with 17 bases in between. CDR3 loop: CASSTLDRIATGELFF. CDR3 DNA sequence: TGTGCCAGCAGTACCCTTGACAGAATTGCCACCGGGGAGCTGTTTTTT.

The chain links TRBV27 to TRBJ1-2; D gene uncertain. The CDR3 length is 14 residues. The germline V gene has CDR1 MNHEY and CDR2 SMNVEV (reference sequence). V was clipped by 4 bases and J by 2 bases, with 11 bases between them. This CDR3 reads CASSWKSGNYGYTF. CDR3 DNA sequence: TGTGCCAGCAGTTGGAAATCAGGAAACTATGGCTACACCTTC.

This rearrangement joins TRBV10-3 to TRBJ2-7, with 7 nucleotides matching TRBD2. With V trimmed by 0 bases and J by 2 bases, 16 bases remained unmatched. In germline, CDR1 is ENHRY, CDR2 SYGVKD. The CDR3 is 19 residues long. CDR3 nucleotides: TGTGCCATCAGTGAGTCGGGGGGGACCTATGCTACCTCTACCTACGAGCAGTACTTC. Residues: CAISESGGTYATSTYEQYF.

The V and J genes are TRBV29-1 and TRBJ2-3; 7 bases match TRBD1. The CDR3 runs to 16 residues. The germline gives CDR1 SQVTM, CDR2 ANQGSEA. J lost 2 bases, V lost 5 bases, and 13 bases had no gene match. CDR3: CSVSGTVDPLTDTQYF. CDR3 nucleotide sequence: TGCAGCGTTTCCGGGACAGTAGACCCTCTCACAGATACGCAGTATTTT.

V usage is TRBV9 and J usage is TRBJ1-6; D is ambiguous. This CDR3 has 16 residues. From germline, CDR1 is SGDLS and CDR2 YYNGEE. V lost 0 bases and J 0 bases, leaving 7 bases between the germline ends. The CDR3 reads CASSVGDSSYNSPLHF. CDR3 in DNA: TGTGCCAGCAGCGTAGGGGATAGCTCCTATAATTCACCCCTCCACTTT. Filled out from reference TRBV9 and TRBJ1-6, the complete variable domain reads DSGVTQTPKHLITATGQRVTLRCSPRSGDLSVYWYQQSLDQGLQFLIQYYNGEERAKGNILERFSAQQFPDLHSELNLSSLELGDSALYFCASSVGDSSYNSPLHFGNGTRLTVT.

This clonotype showed up just a few times. The rearrangement links TRBV15 to TRBJ2-3; no firm D call. This CDR3 region has 12 residues. Trimming left V 3 bases short and J 4 bases short, with 5 bases between. The germline CDR1 and CDR2 sequences are LNHNV and YYDKDF (reference sequence). The CDR3 DNA sequence: TGTGCCACCAGCAGGTTCCCAGATACGCAGTATTTT. It translates to CATSRFPDTQYF.

The genes are TRBV7-9 and TRBJ2-2; D not resolved. CDR1 and CDR2 from the germline V gene are SEHNR and FQNEAQ (reference sequence). V was clipped by 5 bases and J by 1 base, with 11 bases between them. CDR3 size: 15 residues. Here the CDR3 reads CASSAMARNTGELFF. In DNA, the CDR3 is TGTGCCAGCAGCGCCATGGCCCGGAACACCGGGGAGCTGTTTTTT.

This clonotype was recorded many times. J is TRBJ2-1 and V is TRBV12-3 or TRBV12-4, with D perhaps matching TRBD1 or TRBD2 (5 bases each). The CDR3 runs to 14 residues. The ends were cut back, 3 bases at V and 2 bases at J, with 8 bases in the middle. The CDR3 protein is CASSFLGPYNEQFF. As DNA, the CDR3 is TGTGCCAGCAGTTTTCTGGGACCCTACAATGAGCAGTTCTTC.